Ten or more counts support the clone carrying this T cell receptor (beta chain). The study included ophthalmopathy patients with Clinical Activity Score at least 3, NOSPECS grade at least 4 and duration under 3 months. For the diagnoses, clinical symptoms, serum thyroxine and TRAb, thyroid ultrasound and orbital computed tomography were used. RNA transcripts served as the template for amplifying TCR beta CDR3 regions. With the HTBI primer set, the TCR CDR3 went through a first round of RT-PCR. TCRdb reanalysed the multiplex PCR reads using MiXCR and keeps one entry per CDR3 protein. The sample yields under 350,000 distinct CDR3 sequences, 15% to 20% seen once. Trimming took off 9 bases at V and 6 bases at J, with 21 bases between the two ends. The CDR3 length is 15 residues. Germline assignment: CDR1 MNHEY and CDR2 SVGEGT. This entry belongs to a study of T cells in Graves' hyperthyroidism and ophthalmopathy.

Sample: blood. This TCR came from a woman aged 60-70 years with Graves' ophthalmopathy. The chain joins TRBV6-2 or TRBV6-3 to TRBJ1-5; D might be TRBD1 (6 bases). CDR3 in DNA: TGTGCCAGGGTAACGCTCGGGGGGCAAAGTCAGCCCCAGCATTTT. Translating it yields CARVTLGGQSQPQHF.